These 2 T cell receptor beta chains came from one sample sequenced in a study of blood T cell repertoires in COVID-19. Data came from immunoSEQ multiplex PCR; TCRdb stores just in-frame clones and leaves some out. The sample carries about 130,000 clones, 85% to 90% recorded once. The material sequenced was peripheral blood. These receptors all stem from a man aged 55 to 69 with COVID-19, enrolled during active disease.

This clone was seen only a few times. The rearrangement links TRBV11-2 to TRBJ1-5; 7 bases line up with TRBD1. CDR3 length: 15 amino acids. V trimming: 1 base; J trimming: 7 bases; junction bases outside the gene matches: 7. Germline V gene lookup returns CDR1 SGHAT and CDR2 FQNNGV. The CDR3, as DNA: TGTGCCAGCAGCTTAGGCGGCAGGGGGTTCCAGCCCCAGCATTTT. Translated, it gives CASSLGGRGFQPQHF.

CDR3 sequence: CASMPGQINSPLHF. The CDR3 DNA is TGCGCCAGCATGCCGGGACAGATTAATTCACCCCTCCACTTT. The chain employs TRBV5-1 and TRBJ1-6; 7 bases agree with TRBD1. The CDR3 extends over 14 amino acids. Per the germline V gene, CDR1 is SGHRS and CDR2 is YFSETQ. The V segment lost 6 bases and the J segment 6 bases; nucleotides outside the gene matches: 6.